A selection of T cell receptor beta chains follows, all from one sample in a study of blood T cell repertoires in COVID-19. The repertoire was sequenced with immunoSEQ multiplex PCR; TCRdb's copy has only in-frame clones and lacks some. The sample records 280,000 or so clones, around 87% being singletons. What was sequenced was PBMCs or T cells enriched from blood (not recorded which). The receptors were gathered from a woman younger than 30 with acute COVID-19. Both conserved end residues are part of each CDR3. Each record gives: CDR3 DNA, CDR3 protein, D gene, clone size, J gene, V gene. D genes are given only for firm matches. Size values are once, few and many counts, or a class for expanded clones, and some rows have none.

TGTGCCAGCAGCTTAGGGGGCGGGAGAAGTTACGAGCAGTACTTC	CASSLGGGRSYEQYF	TRBD2	-	TRBJ2-7	TRBV13
TGTGCCTGGGGACAGGGGGGTCCTGAAGCTTTCTTT	CAWGQGGPEAFF	TRBD1	-	TRBJ1-1	TRBV30
TGTGCCAGCAGTTTATCCCAGGGACAGAAGAATGAAAAACTGTTTTTT	CASSLSQGQKNEKLFF	TRBD1	-	TRBJ1-4	TRBV27
TGTGCCAGCAGCAAACCGGGACAGGGTAGAGAAAAACTGTTTTTT	CASSKPGQGREKLFF	TRBD1	-	TRBJ1-4	TRBV7-9
TGTGCCAGCAGTTACCTGCAGGGGCATCAGCCCCAGCATTTT	CASSYLQGHQPQHF	-	medium-sized	TRBJ1-5	TRBV6-2/TRBV6-3
TGTGCCTGGCAACAGGGGACTAGCAATCAGCCCCAGCATTTT	CAWQQGTSNQPQHF	TRBD1	-	TRBJ1-5	TRBV30
TGTGCCAGCTGGGACAGTGAGGATAATTCACCCCTCCACTTT	CASWDSEDNSPLHF	TRBD1	-	TRBJ1-6	TRBV2
TGTGCCAGCAGCTTAGGGGGGCCGGATGAGCAGTTCTTC	CASSLGGPDEQFF	-	-	TRBJ2-1	TRBV7-9
TGTGCCAGTAGTATCGTCCCCAACACTGAAGCTTTCTTT	CASSIVPNTEAFF	-	-	TRBJ1-1	TRBV19
TGTGCCAGTAGACCAGCGAGCTCCTACAATGAGCAGTTCTTC	CASRPASSYNEQFF	-	-	TRBJ2-1	TRBV19
TGCGCCAGCAGCTCCGAGGGACCCTGGGACAGCGAAAAACTGTTTTTT	CASSSEGPWDSEKLFF	TRBD1	few	TRBJ1-4	TRBV4-1
TGTGCCAGCAGCTCCATAGCGGGAGGGTACAATGAGCAGTTCTTC	CASSSIAGGYNEQFF	TRBD2	-	TRBJ2-1	TRBV7-2
TGTGCCAGCAGTTTTCGACAGTACAATCAGCCCCAGCATTTT	CASSFRQYNQPQHF	-	-	TRBJ1-5	TRBV28
TGTGCCAGCAGCTTAGAGGGCAGGGGATTGGGTGAGCAGTACTTC	CASSLEGRGLGEQYF	-	-	TRBJ2-7	TRBV7-2
TGTGCCAGCGCCGGACTAGCGGGCCCCCCCGGCGGAGAGCAGTACTTC	CASAGLAGPPGGEQYF	TRBD2	once	TRBJ2-7	TRBV11-2
TGTGCCAGCAGACTCTACAATGAGCAGTTCTTC	CASRLYNEQFF	-	-	TRBJ2-1	TRBV21-1